This T cell receptor (beta chain) appears in the sequencing data of a study of cytotoxic CD8 clonotypes in ibrutinib-treated CLL. For the study at large: When averaged across all of the samples, the counts came to hundreds of thousands of productive templates and 94,082 productive rearrangements.

Repertoires were generated with immunoSEQ multiplex PCR, while TCRdb's copy carries only in-frame clones and drops some. The sample includes about 44,000 clones, almost 70% of them seen just once. Study conclusions and caveats: Investigators sampled sustained-remission and progressing patients at differing times. Upon ibrutinib response clonality rose, and upon progression it fell back toward baseline. Baseline values of clonality outstripped age-matched healthy donors and followed circulating CD8+ T-cell counts.

Comment on this clone: Its antigen is as yet unknown.

This TCR came from a human donor with chronic lymphocytic leukemia. Sequenced material: PBMCs, taken after 12 months of ibrutinib treatment.

The CDR3 coding sequence is TGTGCCAGCAGCCGCAAACCGGGACAAAAATTGAACACTGAAGCTTTCTTT. Encoded protein: CASSRKPGQKLNTEAFF. The chain couples TRBV5-6 to TRBJ1-1; maybe TRBD1 (6 bases). Germline loops: CDR1 SGHDT, CDR2 YYEEEE. The CDR3 covers 17 residues. The V and J ends lost 4 bases and 0 bases respectively, with 19 bases between them. The full variable domain, its missing parts supplied by reference TRBV5-6 and TRBJ1-1, is DAGVTQSPTHLIKTRGQQVTLRCSPKSGHDTVSWYQQALGQGPQFIFQYYEEEERQRGNFPDRFSGHQFPNYSSELNVNALLLGDSALYLCASSRKPGQKLNTEAFFGQGTRLTVV.